The 20 T cell receptor beta chains given below trace back to one sample, sequenced in a study of T cells in Graves' hyperthyroidism and ophthalmopathy. RNA transcripts provided the source from which TCR beta CDR3 regions were amplified. During a first-round RT-PCR of the TCR CDR3, the HTBI primer set was used. TCRdb redid the calling of the multiplex PCR reads with MiXCR, one entry per CDR3 protein. This repertoire shows hundreds of thousands of distinct CDR3 sequences, around 21% found once; its top ten account for about 35%. Sequences were obtained from blood. All receptors derive from a young man with Graves' ophthalmopathy.

This clonotype was counted a few times. CDR3 nucleotides: TGTGCCGGCGAACTGACAGGGCACACAGATACGCAGTATTTT. Protein sequence: CAGELTGHTDTQYF. The chain links TRBV6-1 to TRBJ2-3, with 7 positions matching TRBD1. CDR3 length: 14 amino acids. Trimming cost V 11 bases and J 2 bases; bases outside gene matches: 10. Per germline, CDR1 MNHNS and CDR2 SASEGT.

This clonotype was counted a few times. This chain links TRBV24-1 with TRBJ2-3; weak D call: TRBD1 (6 bases). The V and J ends lost 4 bases and 1 base respectively, with 11 bases between them. CDR3 length: 15 residues. The germline CDR1 and CDR2 sequences are KGHDR and SFDVKD. CDR3 amino acids: CATSDGQYGTDTQYF. CDR3 in DNA: TGTGCCACCAGTGACGGACAGTATGGCACAGATACGCAGTATTTT.

This clonotype was counted a few times. The chain combines TRBV19 with TRBJ2-1; D call uncertain. CDR3 length: 12 residues. Trimming removed 10 bases at V and 4 bases at J, with 11 bases between. Germline CDR1 LNHDA, CDR2 SQIVND (reference sequence). The CDR3 region is CATKDQYNEQFF. The CDR3 DNA sequence: TGTGCCACCAAGGACCAGTACAATGAGCAGTTCTTC.

The V gene is TRBV19, the J gene TRBJ1-1, with 10 bases lining up with TRBD1. This CDR3 contains 14 residues. Per germline, CDR1 LNHDA and CDR2 SQIVND (reference sequence). The trim removed 5 bases at V and 8 bases at J, leaving 8 bases unmatched. In DNA form, the CDR3 reads TGTGCCAGTAGTTTTGGACAGGGGGTTTTAGAAGCTTTCTTT. Its protein is CASSFGQGVLEAFF. The full variable domain, with the rest looked up from reference TRBV19 and TRBJ1-1, is DGGITQSPKYLFRKEGQNVTLSCEQNLNHDAMYWYRQDPGQGLRLIYYSQIVNDFQKGDIAEGYSVSREKKESFPLTVTSAQKNPTAFYLCASSFGQGVLEAFFGQGTRLTVV.

Ten or more counts support this clonotype. V and J are TRBV28 and TRBJ2-3, with TRBD2 identical over 12 bases. The CDR3 sequence is 15 residues long. Trimming took 5 bases from V and 2 from J; bases not matched to a gene: 2. Germline CDR1 and CDR2: MDHEN and SYDVKM. The CDR3 protein is CASSPSGRATDTQYF. In DNA, the CDR3 is TGTGCCAGCAGTCCTAGCGGGAGGGCCACAGATACGCAGTATTTT.

This clonotype was observed a few times. For the CDR3, the DNA is TGTGCCAGCAGTACCCGCTCCGAGGGCCCTAGCACAGATACGCAGTATTTT. Its translation is CASSTRSEGPSTDTQYF. V usage is TRBV27 and J usage is TRBJ2-3, with D possibly being TRBD2 (5 bases). The CDR3 totals 17 residues. Trimming removed 5 bases from V and 0 bases from J, with 18 bases in between. Germline CDR1 MNHEY, CDR2 SMNVEV (reference sequence).

This clonotype appeared a few times. The chain links TRBV4-3 to TRBJ2-7; the match to TRBD2 covers 10 bases. CDR3 length: 17 residues. Germline V gives CDR1 LGHNA, CDR2 YSLEER. V lost 0 bases, J lost 0 bases, and 5 bases stayed unmatched. CDR3 region: CASSQDLAGESSYEQYF. The CDR3 DNA reads as TGCGCCAGCAGCCAAGATCTAGCGGGGGAGAGCTCCTACGAGCAGTACTTC.

This clonotype appeared many times. The chain is built from TRBV12-3 or TRBV12-4 and TRBJ2-3, with D possibly TRBD1 on 6 matching bases. V lost 8 bases to trimming and J lost 2 bases, with 20 bases between them. This CDR3 is built from 16 residues. CDR3 region: CASRGQRVFYTDTQYF. The CDR3 region has the DNA TGTGCCAGCCGGGGACAAAGGGTGTTCTACACAGATACGCAGTATTTT.

The chain uses TRBV6-1 and TRBJ1-1; 8 bases match TRBD1. The CDR3 sequence is 15 residues long. V trimming: 5 bases; J trimming: 7 bases; junction bases outside the gene matches: 12. Germline V gene lookup returns CDR1 MNHNS and CDR2 SASEGT. In DNA, the CDR3 is TGTGCCAGCAGTCTCCCCGGGACAGGCAACCGTGAAGCTTTCTTT. Amino acids: CASSLPGTGNREAFF.

In this sample, this clonotype turned up many times. The gene calls are TRBV11-2 and TRBJ1-1; D gene ambiguous. The CDR3 sequence is 14 residues long. The V gene lost 4 bases and the J gene lost 7 bases, with 16 bases spanning the gap. CDR1 is SGHAT and CDR2 is FQNNGV in the germline V gene. CDR3: CASSSLTGSHEAFF. The CDR3, as DNA: TGTGCCAGCAGCTCGCTGACGGGCAGCCATGAAGCTTTCTTT.

V is TRBV28 and J is TRBJ2-6, with 7 bases aligning to TRBD1. CDR1 is MDHEN, CDR2 SYDVKM, per germline. The length of the CDR3 is 16 residues. V lost 5 bases to trimming and J lost 4 bases; unmatched junction nucleotides: 8. The DNA of the CDR3 is TGTGCCAGCAGTACCAACAGGGGACCCGGGGCCAACGTCCTGACTTTC. Translating it yields CASSTNRGPGANVLTF.

The sample holds a few counts of this clonotype. The chain has TRBV27 and TRBJ1-3; 9 positions agree with TRBD1. CDR3 length equals 15 residues. Trimming took 4 bases from V and 4 from J; bases not matched to a gene: 5. Germline values: CDR1 MNHEY, CDR2 SMNVEV (reference sequence). The CDR3 protein is CASSSTGGLGNTIYF. The DNA for the CDR3 is TGTGCCAGCAGTTCCACAGGGGGCCTAGGAAACACCATATATTTT.

The rearrangement joins TRBV11-2 to TRBJ2-2; TRBD2 matches at 8 bases. The V and J ends lost 1 base and 7 bases, in that order; junction bases with no gene match: 5. Germline V gives CDR1 SGHAT, CDR2 FQNNGV. The CDR3 sequence is 15 residues long. CDR3 DNA: TGTGCCAGCAGCTTAGGTGTAGCGGGAAACGGGGAGCTGTTTTTT. Its translation: CASSLGVAGNGELFF.

The J gene is TRBJ2-2, the V gene TRBV9; D may correspond to TRBD1 or TRBD2 (5 bases each). Germline V gene lookup returns CDR1 SGDLS and CDR2 YYNGEE. The CDR3 extends over 17 amino acids. V was shortened by 4 bases and J by 6 bases, with 22 bases between the two germline ends. The CDR3 is CASSLNLGVRGAGELFF. The CDR3 nucleotides are TGTGCCAGCAGCCTCAACTTGGGGGTCAGAGGAGCCGGGGAGCTGTTTTTT. The complete variable domain, with remaining parts taken from reference TRBV9 and TRBJ2-2, reads DSGVTQTPKHLITATGQRVTLRCSPRSGDLSVYWYQQSLDQGLQFLIQYYNGEERAKGNILERFSAQQFPDLHSELNLSSLELGDSALYFCASSLNLGVRGAGELFFGEGSRLTVL.

This clonotype was recorded many times. The rearrangement joins TRBV28 to TRBJ1-5; no firm D call. This CDR3 region has 15 residues. The germline CDR1 and CDR2 sequences are MDHEN and SYDVKM. Trimming removed 7 bases at V and 0 bases at J, with 13 bases between. CDR3 region: CASTAQESSNQPQHF. The CDR3 DNA reads as TGTGCCAGCACTGCCCAGGAGTCTAGCAATCAGCCCCAGCATTTT.

There are a few counts of this clonotype. One base away lies a much larger clone, so this may be a sequencing read error. The J gene is TRBJ2-7, the V gene TRBV30; D is unclear. Per the germline V gene, CDR1 is GTSNPN and CDR2 is SVGIG (reference sequence). The CDR3 loop spans 11 amino acids. For the CDR3, the DNA is TGTGCCTGGAGGTTCAGCTACGGGCAGTACTTC. Protein sequence: CAWRFSYGQYF.

This clonotype was counted many times. The chain employs TRBV12-3 or TRBV12-4 and TRBJ2-5, with TRBD1 as a possible D gene (6 bases). The CDR3 spans 15 residues. V was cut by 5 bases and J by 1 base, with 14 bases left in between. This CDR3 reads CASSPAGAFQETQYF. The CDR3 DNA sequence: TGTGCCAGCAGTCCAGCAGGGGCCTTCCAAGAGACCCAGTACTTC.

This clonotype was seen many times. The rearrangement links TRBV20-1 to TRBJ1-1; a weak D match, TRBD1 (5 bases). Germline CDR1 is DFQATT and CDR2 is SNEGSKA (reference sequence). The V end was cut by 6 bases, the J end by 4 bases, with 18 bases between. CDR3 length equals 14 residues. The CDR3 bases are TGCAGTGCCGGGGACTGGTTGTTAGTCACTGAAGCTTTCTTT. It encodes CSAGDWLLVTEAFF.

The J gene is TRBJ2-7, the V gene TRBV27; perhaps TRBD2 as D (6 bases). Germline lookup yields CDR1 MNHEY and CDR2 SMNVEV (reference sequence). V was pared by 5 bases and J by 7 bases, with 18 bases between. The CDR3 is made up of 14 amino acids. This CDR3 reads CASSIHGTFGEQYF. Written as DNA, the CDR3 is TGTGCCAGCAGTATCCACGGGACTTTCGGGGAGCAGTACTTC.

The chain is built from TRBV28 and TRBJ2-5; weak D call: TRBD1 (6 bases). V lost 1 base to trimming and J lost 5 bases, with 14 bases between them. The CDR3 consists of 15 residues. Germline CDR1 is MDHEN and CDR2 is SYDVKM. The CDR3 loop is CASSLYSRGQETQYF. The CDR3, as DNA: TGTGCCAGCAGTTTATATAGCAGGGGCCAGGAGACCCAGTACTTC.